This section outlines one TCR beta chain sequence together with its context. As yet, its antigen is unknown. The record originates from a study of blood T cells in healthy people across ages. Study-level results: Estimated diversity that came from one million T cells was considered an underestimate.

The CDR3 contains 16 residues. Trimming took 4 bases from V and 7 from J, leaving 23 bases between them. Germline V gene sequence: CDR1 LGHNA, CDR2 YNFKEQ. It was with a sample-barcoded 5' primer and a J-beta primer mix that a second PCR of roughly 7 to 12 cycles was run. A 12-random-nucleotide template-switch adaptor tagged each cDNA molecule. TCRdb recomputed calls from the 5' RACE reads with MiXCR, one row per CDR3 protein. Counted here are 1.5 million to 2 million distinct CDR3 sequences, around 50% occurring once; the ten biggest clones make up approximately 2.1%. The source material was blood. The sequence derives from a woman aged 40 to 50 in good health. The chain is built from TRBV4-2 and TRBJ2-7, with D maybe TRBD1 (7 bases). The CDR3 sequence: CASSPTATGEDIEQYF. The CDR3 DNA is TGTGCCAGCAGCCCTACCGCCACAGGGGAGGACATTGAGCAGTACTTC.